Below are 18 T cell receptor beta chains sequenced from a single sample in a study of cytotoxic CD8 clonotypes in ibrutinib-treated CLL. The assay was immunoSEQ multiplex PCR, and TCRdb's table has in-frame clones only and misses some. This sample has around 300,000 clones; about 80% occur once, and the top ten carry over 5.5%. The material sequenced was PBMCs, taken before ibrutinib treatment. Every receptor here comes from a human donor with chronic lymphocytic leukemia.

This chain joins TRBV4-1 and TRBJ1-5; D uncertain. The length of the CDR3 is 16 residues. Germline CDR1 reads MGHRA; CDR2 reads YSYEKL. V lost 4 bases to trimming and J lost 0 bases, with 13 bases between them. For the CDR3, the DNA is TGCGCCAGCAGCCCCCGGGCACCCCCTAGCAATCAGCCCCAGCATTTT. Protein: CASSPRAPPSNQPQHF.

Only one count was recorded for this clone. The chain is built from TRBV29-1 and TRBJ2-1, with D unresolved. Looked up from germline, CDR1 is SQVTM and CDR2 is ANQGSEA. V gave up 6 bases and J gave up 0 bases, with 15 bases separating them. The CDR3 is 15 residues long. CDR3 in amino acids: CSVGLRKSSYNEQFF. The CDR3 nucleotides are TGCAGCGTAGGTCTTCGTAAGAGCTCCTACAATGAGCAGTTCTTC.

This chain uses TRBV27 with TRBJ1-5, with 8 bases identical to TRBD1. Germline lookup yields CDR1 MNHEY and CDR2 SMNVEV (reference sequence). This CDR3 is 16 amino acids long. V was clipped by 4 bases and J by 0 bases; unmatched bases: 5. The CDR3 DNA reads as TGTGCCAGCAGTTCCGGGACAGGATATAGCAATCAGCCCCAGCATTTT. Its translation is CASSSGTGYSNQPQHF.

The chain couples TRBV18 to TRBJ2-7; unclear D gene. V dropped 3 bases and J dropped 6 bases, with 15 bases sitting between them. Germline loops: CDR1 KGHSH, CDR2 LQKENI. This CDR3 has 14 residues. The CDR3 nucleotides read TGTGCCAGCTCACCTCCCGAAAGTAATTTCGAGCAGTACTTC. Its protein is CASSPPESNFEQYF. The entire variable domain, with the rest obtained from reference TRBV18 and TRBJ2-7, is as follows: NAGVMQNPRHLVRRRGQEARLRCSPMKGHSHVYWYRQLPEEGLKFMVYLQKENIIDESGMPKERFSAEFPKEGPSILRIQQVVRGDSAAYFCASSPPESNFEQYFGPGTRLTVT.

The chain uses TRBV15 and TRBJ2-3; tentative D call: TRBD1 (5 bases). This CDR3 is built from 15 residues. The germline CDR1 and CDR2 sequences are LNHNV and YYDKDF (reference sequence). The ends were cut back, 3 bases at V and 2 bases at J, with 12 bases in the middle. CDR3 amino acids: CATSREGHLTDTQYF. The DNA for the CDR3 is TGTGCCACCAGCAGGGAAGGACACCTCACAGATACGCAGTATTTT.

The chain links TRBV28 to TRBJ1-1; TRBD1 is a possible D gene (5 bases). CDR3 length: 13 residues. CDR1 is MDHEN, CDR2 SYDVKM, per germline. The V and J ends lost 9 bases and 4 bases respectively, with 15 bases between them. CDR3 sequence reads: CASTNRPFTEAFF. The CDR3 DNA reads as TGTGCCAGTACAAACAGGCCCTTCACTGAAGCTTTCTTT.

V and J are TRBV7-9 and TRBJ2-7; D unresolved. This CDR3 contains 12 residues. From germline, CDR1 is SEHNR and CDR2 FQNEAQ (reference sequence). Trimming took 2 bases from V and 6 from J, leaving 8 bases between them. The CDR3 nucleotides read TGTGCCAGCAGCTTACTTGGGGTCGAGCAGTACTTC. As protein: CASSLLGVEQYF.

The gene calls are TRBV4-2 and TRBJ2-1; 11 bases line up with TRBD2. The junction had 5 bases not matched to a gene; V was cut back by 0 bases and J by 4 bases. The length of the CDR3 is 17 residues. Germline V gives CDR1 LGHNA, CDR2 YNFKEQ. CDR3 amino acids: CASSQDLGTSGYNEQFF. CDR3 bases: TGTGCCAGCAGCCAAGACCTCGGGACTAGCGGATACAATGAGCAGTTCTTC.

This clone was counted only a few times. This rearrangement joins TRBV27 to TRBJ2-1; perhaps TRBD1 as D (5 bases). With 3 bases removed from V and 10 bases from J, the gap between germline ends came to 16 bases. Germline CDR1 and CDR2: MNHEY and SMNVEV (reference sequence). CDR3 size: 14 residues. Here the CDR3 reads CASSLGRTSVEQFF. The CDR3 DNA reads as TGTGCCAGCAGTTTGGGGCGGACGAGTGTGGAGCAGTTCTTC.

J is TRBJ1-1 and V is TRBV5-4; D gene uncertain. The CDR3 covers 15 residues. Germline values: CDR1 SGHNT, CDR2 YYREEE (reference sequence). The V and J ends lost 1 base and 0 bases respectively, with 10 bases between them. This chain's CDR3 is CASSLLGSMNTEAFF. CDR3 DNA sequence: TGTGCCAGCAGCTTGCTAGGGAGCATGAACACTGAAGCTTTCTTT.

Only a few counts were recorded for this clone. The chain combines TRBV9 with TRBJ2-7, with 12 bases identical to TRBD2. The CDR3 has 16 residues. CDR1 SGDLS and CDR2 YYNGEE come from the germline V gene. V was clipped by 0 bases and J by 2 bases; unmatched bases: 3. The CDR3 nucleotides are TGTGCCAGCAGCGTAGGCCTAGCGGGAGGGACCTACGAGCAGTACTTC. The encoded protein is CASSVGLAGGTYEQYF.

This CDR3 is CASAPLTNTGELFF. CDR3 DNA: TGTGCCAGCGCCCCTTTAACAAACACCGGGGAGCTGTTTTTT. The rearrangement links TRBV27 to TRBJ2-2; D gene ambiguous. Trimming shortened V by 8 bases and J by 2 bases, and 12 bases separated the two germline ends. The length of the CDR3 is 14 residues. CDR1 and CDR2 from the germline V gene are MNHEY and SMNVEV (reference sequence).

The rearrangement uses TRBV10-3 and TRBJ2-3; TRBD2 aligns across 9 bases. This CDR3 comprises 14 residues. CDR1 and CDR2 from the germline V gene are ENHRY and SYGVKD. V shed 6 bases and J 2 bases; nucleotides not matched to a gene: 3. DNA for the CDR3: TGTGCCATCAGGACGGGACTAGCCACAGATACGCAGTATTTT. Amino acid sequence: CAIRTGLATDTQYF.

This chain joins TRBV7-9 and TRBJ2-5; D is unresolved. CDR3 length equals 11 residues. With 1 base removed from V and 9 bases from J, the gap between germline ends came to 6 bases. CDR1 SEHNR and CDR2 FQNEAQ come from the germline V gene (reference sequence). As DNA, the CDR3 is TGTGCCAGCAGCTTAGAGCCGGCCCAGTACTTC. Amino acid sequence: CASSLEPAQYF. Full variable domain (remainder filled in from reference TRBV7-9 and TRBJ2-5): DTGVSQNPRHKITKRGQNVTFRCDPISEHNRLYWYRQTLGQGPEFLTYFQNEAQLEKSRLLSDRFSAERPKGSFSTLEIQRTEQGDSAMYLCASSLEPAQYFGPGTRLLVL.

This clone was picked up a small number of times. This chain links TRBV11-2 with TRBJ2-7; 8 nucleotides line up with TRBD2. The germline V gene encodes CDR1 SGHAT and CDR2 FQNNGV. With V trimmed by 8 bases and J by 6 bases, 18 bases remained unmatched. The CDR3 spans 16 residues. DNA for the CDR3: TGTGCCAGCTCCACACTTAGCGGGACTGTAGCTAGCGAGCAGTACTTC. It is translated as CASSTLSGTVASEQYF.

The gene calls are TRBV27 and TRBJ2-7; D may be TRBD2 (5 bases). Germline assignment: CDR1 MNHEY and CDR2 SMNVEV (reference sequence). The CDR3 totals 14 residues. V lost 6 bases and J 9 bases, leaving 21 bases between the germline ends. In nucleotides, the CDR3 is TGTGCCAGCAGCCCCTCTAGCTGGACCGAGGGGCAGTACTTC. This sequence encodes CASSPSSWTEGQYF.

The genes are TRBV11-2 and TRBJ2-1; no reliable D call. The length of the CDR3 is 14 residues. Per the germline V gene, CDR1 is SGHAT and CDR2 is FQNNGV. Trimming took 5 bases from V and 0 from J, leaving 8 bases between them. The DNA of the CDR3 is TGTGCCAGCAGCGTACACAGCTCCTACAATGAGCAGTTCTTC. Translated, it gives CASSVHSSYNEQFF.

V and J are TRBV19 and TRBJ1-5, with 8 bases identical to TRBD1. V trimming: 9 bases; J trimming: 4 bases; junction bases outside the gene matches: 8. The CDR3 contains 14 residues. Germline V gene sequence: CDR1 LNHDA, CDR2 SQIVND (reference sequence). The CDR3 DNA reads TGTGCCAGCCTCGGACAGGGCCTTAATCAGCCCCAGCATTTT. Its translation: CASLGQGLNQPQHF.